This T cell receptor (beta chain) emerged from a study of blood T cell repertoires in COVID-19. Study as a whole: COVID-19 samples, acute and convalescent, were from the United States, Italy and Spain.

CDR3 length: 15 amino acids. Germline V gives CDR1 SGHRS, CDR2 YFSETQ. V was shortened by 4 bases and J by 3 bases, with 16 bases between the two germline ends. As originally analysed: Amplified reference gene primers provided the basis for estimating nucleated cell counts. Some clones are missing from TCRdb's copy, which holds only in-frame ones; the method was immunoSEQ multiplex PCR. V and J calls and clone size are copied from that table; D and trimming were computed from the DNA. The sample holds about 360,000 clones; around nine tenths are singletons and the top ten take around 3%. The receptor comes from a human donor in a cohort sampled during active COVID-19. The sample consisted of peripheral blood. The V and J genes are TRBV5-1 and TRBJ1-1; possible D gene TRBD1, 5 bases. This CDR3 reads CASSGFGGRDTEAFF. For the CDR3, the DNA is TGCGCCAGCAGCGGGTTCGGGGGTCGGGACACTGAAGCTTTCTTT. Filled out from reference TRBV5-1 and TRBJ1-1, the complete variable domain reads KAGVTQTPRYLIKTRGQQVTLSCSPISGHRSVSWYQQTPGQGLQFLFEYFSETQRNKGNFPGRFSGRQFSNSRSEMNVSTLELGDSALYLCASSGFGGRDTEAFFGQGTRLTVV.